Here is one T cell receptor beta chain with its context. Its target antigen remains unknown. No per-base quality is available; no much larger clone lies one base away. The entry originates in a study of cytotoxic CD8 clonotypes in ibrutinib-treated CLL (dated by TCRdb to about 2021). Some background on the complete study: The cohort was composed of under 12 relapsed/refractory and about 15 treatment-naive patients; IGHV unmutated status was identified in approximately 17 patients. Samples at response were collected after a median of about 12 months of treatment, with a range of 6 to 36 months. Responses were partial in some 24 patients and complete in 2; after median about 70 months follow-up, some 15 stayed in remission and 12 progressed. On average, each sample had about 250,000 productive templates and around 100,000 productive rearrangements. Longitudinal samples were available for 26 of the 86 trial participants. Cryopreserved peripheral blood mononuclear cells were collected at three points: before therapy, at response, and at either sustained remission or disease progression. Every remission and progressive disease sample was obtained while ibrutinib was still being received by the patients. Beyond this particular receptor, the publication reports: Sampling times were not matched between sustained-remission and progressing patients, and lymph node repertoires were not studied. Public clonotypes were found to be uncommon and were observed to contract or remain stable during treatment; the increase in clonality was shown to reflect expansion of private clonotypes at ibrutinib response. Baseline clonality was found to be higher than that of age-matched healthy donors and was strongly correlated with circulating CD8+ T-cell counts. An increase in clonality was observed at ibrutinib response, with clonality remaining stable during sustained remission and falling back toward baseline at progression.

This sample's time point label indicates: approximately 2 years on ibrutinib. For TCR beta library preparation, approximately 2 micrograms of genomic DNA was extracted from cryopreserved PBMCs. Longitudinal blood samples from CLL patients on ibrutinib monotherapy were analyzed using high-throughput TCR beta sequencing. Patients were enrolled in a phase 2 open-label single-center ibrutinib monotherapy trial. The goal of deep resolution MiSeq sequencing was a depth between 1 in 1 million and 1 in 200,000 T cells, and coverage averaged 10x per clonotype. The immunoSEQ hsTCRB Kit was used to generate TCR beta libraries. In the original analysis: ImmunoSEQ Data Assistant and ImmunoSEQ Analyzer were used for data analysis, and V, D and J genes were assigned according to IMGT definitions. Clonality, which ranges from 0 to 1, was calculated by subtracting the normalized Shannon entropy of productive rearrangement frequencies from one. Public clonotype analysis was restricted to overrepresented clonotypes comprising at least 0.05% of each patient's repertoire. About twelve repertoires from age-matched healthy donors, obtained from immuneACCESS, served as clonality controls. The table comes from immuneACCESS by way of TCRdb, which keeps in-frame sequences with V and J called. Part of the clones is missing from these tables; in studies checked, under half for an unresolved V gene and the rest for unknown reasons. For V, J and clone size, that table is used; D and trimming come from the DNA. This sample lists around 29,000 clones; more than 60% were detected once. Of the sample, about 54% falls within the top ten clones.

The CDR3 goes from the cysteine to the phenylalanine over 18 residues. Of all the DNA, just the CDR3 is kept, 54 bases in frame from base 1. Trimming takes 3 bases from V and 5 bases from J, and the germline ends sit 20 bases apart. CDR1 MNHNS and CDR2 SASEGT are derived from the germline V gene. The source was PBMCs, collected after 24 months of ibrutinib treatment. The V gene is TRBV6-1 and the J gene is TRBJ2-6, with no D gene named confidently. The receptor was derived from a human donor with chronic lymphocytic leukemia. CDR3 protein: CASSEDPWEQSRANVLTF. The DNA sequence is as follows: TGTGCCAGCAGTGAGGACCCGTGGGAACAAAGTCGGGCCAACGTCCTGACTTTC.